This T cell receptor beta chain derives from a study of CD8 T cells in Susac syndrome. Germline CDR1 reads SGHRS; CDR2 reads YFSETQ. The CDR3 has 15 residues. The trim removed 4 bases at V and 4 bases at J, leaving 8 bases unmatched. Sequencing of TCR beta was undertaken in CD8+ and CD4+ T cells derived from blood. Points from the study as a whole: The CD4+ T cell repertoires in Susac syndrome did not show any clonal expansion.

RNA totalling about 0.5 to 1 ug underwent reverse transcription with random hexamers. Across 54 Vbeta and 13 Jbeta, TCR beta CDR3 was amplified with immunoSEQ multiplex PCR. TCRdb redid the calling of the immunoSEQ multiplex PCR reads with MiXCR, one entry per CDR3 protein. The table records over 140,000 distinct CDR3 sequences, just under 95% of them present only once. Worth noting for this clonotype: Antigen unknown.

The specimen sequenced was CD4+ T cells from PBMCs. The clonotype was recovered from a human donor with Susac syndrome. The chain couples TRBV5-1 to TRBJ2-1, with 7 bases that match TRBD2. CDR3 region: CASSVLADYYNEQFF. CDR3 bases: TGCGCCAGCAGCGTCCTAGCGGATTATTACAATGAGCAGTTCTTC.